Presented here are 12 T cell receptor beta chains from one specimen sequenced in a study of T cell changes during pregnancy in multiple sclerosis. Clones were sequenced by immunoSEQ multiplex PCR, and TCRdb holds only the in-frame ones, with some missing. The profile shows about 70,000 clones, approximately 90% of them singletons. The sample here was peripheral blood, taken in the third trimester of pregnancy. These receptor sequences come from a female donor with multiple sclerosis, enrolled in a pregnancy study.

On this clone itself: A read error may account for a junction end that differs from germline. J is TRBJ1-2 and V is TRBV5-1; D is ambiguous. CDR1 is SGHRS, CDR2 YFSETQ, per germline. The CDR3 length is 15 residues. The chain's CDR3 is CASSLSSRDDGGKAF. CDR3 DNA sequence: TGCGCCAGCAGCCTAAGCAGCCGGGATGACGGAGGCAAGGCCTTC. The variable domain in full, with the rest retrieved from reference TRBV5-1 and TRBJ1-2, is KAGVTQTPRYLIKTRGQQVTLSCSPISGHRSVSWYQQTPGQGLQFLFEYFSETQRNKGNFPGRFSGRQFSNSRSEMNVSTLELGDSALYLCASSLSSRDDGGKAFGSGTRLTVV.

The CDR3 region has the DNA TGCGCCAGCAGCTCCTTACCTAAACTACAAGAGACCCAGTACTTC. Its protein is CASSSLPKLQETQYF. The V call is TRBV5-1, the J call TRBJ2-5; D call uncertain. The CDR3 runs to 15 residues. Germline CDR1 and CDR2: SGHRS and YFSETQ. Trimming cost V 3 bases and J 2 bases, with 14 bases left between them.

This sequence joins TRBV5-1 and TRBJ2-7; TRBD2 aligns across 9 bases. Germline V CDR1 and CDR2: SGHRS, YFSETQ. Germline trimming cut 3 bases from V and 9 bases from J; bases unmatched to any gene: 16. This CDR3 is 16 amino acids long. CDR3: CASSSIPGLADPGQYF. CDR3 DNA sequence: TGCGCCAGCAGCTCTATTCCGGGACTAGCAGATCCAGGGCAGTACTTC.

The chain carries TRBV6-1 and TRBJ2-1, with 11 positions matching TRBD2. The junction had 3 bases not matched to a gene; V was cut back by 4 bases and J by 7 bases. This CDR3 comprises 14 residues. Germline V CDR1 and CDR2: MNHNS, SASEGT. The CDR3 protein is CASSALAGGNEQFF. The DNA for the CDR3 is TGTGCCAGCAGTGCGCTAGCGGGAGGTAATGAGCAGTTCTTC.

This rearrangement joins TRBV7-2 to TRBJ2-1; possibly TRBD2 for D (5 bases). This CDR3 comprises 14 residues. Germline assignment: CDR1 SGHTA and CDR2 FQGNSA. Between the trimmed V and J ends, which lost 5 bases and 9 bases, there was a span of 17 bases. Here the CDR3 reads CASSRTSILSEQFF. CDR3 nucleotide sequence: TGTGCCAGCAGCCGAACTAGTATTCTGAGTGAGCAGTTCTTC.

This clone was observed a handful of times. The rearrangement joins TRBV13 to TRBJ2-7, with D perhaps TRBD1 (6 bases). The V and J ends lost 5 bases and 3 bases respectively, with 14 bases between them. The CDR3 consists of 14 residues. Germline CDR1 is PRHDT and CDR2 is FYEKMQ (reference sequence). CDR3 amino acids: CASSPRGIGYEQYF. The CDR3 bases are TGTGCCAGCAGCCCAAGGGGGATAGGCTACGAGCAGTACTTC.

This chain joins TRBV5-4 and TRBJ1-1; 9 bases line up with TRBD1. J was trimmed by 4 bases and V by 0 bases; bases with no gene match: 4. Germline CDR1 SGHNT, CDR2 YYREEE (reference sequence). The CDR3 has 15 residues. The chain's CDR3 is CASSLDRGRPTEAFF. CDR3 nucleotide sequence: TGTGCCAGCAGCTTGGACAGGGGGCGCCCCACTGAAGCTTTCTTT.

The V gene is TRBV11-2, the J gene TRBJ2-1; no clear D. Germline V gives CDR1 SGHAT, CDR2 FQNNGV. CDR3 length equals 13 residues. The germline V and J ends were trimmed by 4 bases and 9 bases, with 13 bases remaining between them. The CDR3 sequence is CASSSSPIGEQFF. The CDR3 coding sequence is TGTGCCAGCAGCTCAAGCCCGATCGGTGAGCAGTTCTTC.

The V call is TRBV10-3, the J call TRBJ2-5; 15 nucleotides agree with TRBD2. V lost 5 bases to trimming and J lost 4 bases; unmatched junction nucleotides: 5. Germline loops: CDR1 ENHRY, CDR2 SYGVKD. This CDR3 spans 16 amino acids. In DNA form, the CDR3 reads TGTGCCATCAGTTCTGGACTAGCGGGAGGGGTAGAGACCCAGTACTTC. Protein sequence: CAISSGLAGGVETQYF.

The gene calls are TRBV7-7 and TRBJ1-2; TRBD1 matches 10 bases. Germline-derived CDR1 and CDR2 are SSHAT and FNYEAQ (reference sequence). This CDR3 contains 15 residues. V dropped 5 bases and J dropped 6; count of bases not matched to a gene: 9. CDR3 sequence reads: CASSPRTGGRNGYTF. CDR3 in DNA: TGTGCCAGCAGCCCTAGGACAGGGGGAAGGAATGGCTACACCTTC.

J is TRBJ1-1 and V is TRBV19; D gene uncertain. CDR1 is LNHDA, CDR2 SQIVND, per germline (reference sequence). CDR3 length: 17 residues. V lost 4 bases and J lost 2, with 20 bases in between. CDR3 in amino acids: CASSTIRSVAGNTEAFF. CDR3 coding DNA: TGTGCCAGTAGTACGATCAGGTCCGTTGCGGGAAACACTGAAGCTTTCTTT.

The genes are TRBV19 and TRBJ1-1; D not certain. The CDR3 has 14 amino acids. The germline V and J ends were trimmed by 6 bases and 3 bases, with 14 bases remaining between them. The germline V gene has CDR1 LNHDA and CDR2 SQIVND (reference sequence). CDR3 region: CASRRGKMDTEAFF. The CDR3 DNA follows: TGTGCCAGTAGGCGAGGGAAAATGGACACTGAAGCTTTCTTT.